Following are 5 T cell receptor beta chains from one sample sequenced in a study of blood T cells in healthy people across ages. Together with a sample-barcoded 5' primer, a J-beta primer mix was included in a second PCR lasting about 6 to 11 cycles. TCRdb re-called the 5' RACE reads through MiXCR, storing one row per CDR3 protein. The sample lists roughly 500,000 distinct CDR3 sequences; approximately 30% were seen once. Sequences were obtained from blood. Receptors originate from a woman aged 70-85 years in good health.

The V and J genes are TRBV30 and TRBJ1-4; D gene uncertain. V was cut by 1 base and J by 7 bases, with 10 bases left in between. In germline, CDR1 is GTSNPN, CDR2 SVGIG (reference sequence). The CDR3 runs 13 residues. The CDR3 DNA reads TGTGCCTGGAGTGAGGCCCACCTTGAAAAACTGTTTTTT. Its protein product is CAWSEAHLEKLFF. Full variable domain (missing parts from reference TRBV30 and TRBJ1-4): SQTIHQWPATLVQPVGSPLSLECTVEGTSNPNLYWYRQAAGRGLQLLFYSVGIGQISSEVPQNLSASRPQDRQFILSSKKLLLSDSGFYLCAWSEAHLEKLFFGSGTQLSVL.

The genes are TRBV5-1 and TRBJ1-1; D possibly corresponds to TRBD1 (6 bases). V lost 2 bases to trimming and J lost 5 bases, with 13 bases between them. CDR3 length equals 14 residues. Germline lookup yields CDR1 SGHRS and CDR2 YFSETQ. The CDR3 loop reads CASSLTGGETEAFF. In DNA form, the CDR3 reads TGCGCCAGCAGCTTAACGGGGGGCGAAACTGAAGCTTTCTTT. Together with reference TRBV5-1 and TRBJ1-1, the CDR3 gives the full variable domain: KAGVTQTPRYLIKTRGQQVTLSCSPISGHRSVSWYQQTPGQGLQFLFEYFSETQRNKGNFPGRFSGRQFSNSRSEMNVSTLELGDSALYLCASSLTGGETEAFFGQGTRLTVV.

The V and J genes are TRBV6-5 and TRBJ1-6; no reliable D call. This CDR3 comprises 16 residues. The germline V gene encodes CDR1 MNHEY and CDR2 SVGAGI. V dropped 4 bases and J dropped 0 bases, with 10 bases sitting between them. The CDR3 coding sequence is TGTGCCAGCAGTTCGACCCCGAGCTCCTATAATTCACCCCTCCACTTT. It encodes CASSSTPSSYNSPLHF.

The J gene is TRBJ1-4, the V gene TRBV20-1; D not resolved. The CDR3 is 14 residues long. Germline CDR1 DFQATT, CDR2 SNEGSKA (reference sequence). Trimming cost V 0 bases and J 10 bases, with 15 bases left between them. The CDR3 region has the DNA TGCAGTGCTAGAGACCCTCCGAGCAGCGGAAAACTGTTTTTT. It is translated as CSARDPPSSGKLFF.

The chain is built from TRBV6-2 or TRBV6-3 and TRBJ1-5; 7 bases map to TRBD1. The CDR3 runs 13 residues. V gave up 6 bases and J gave up 6 bases; unmatched junction bases: 5. Germline CDR1 and CDR2: MNHEY and SVGEGT. The CDR3 DNA is TGTGCCAGCAGGAGCAGGGGGATTCAGCCCCAGCATTTT. Translated, it gives CASRSRGIQPQHF.